These T cell receptor beta chains were read from a single sample in a study of cytomegalovirus exposure and HLA in healthy donors. Some clones are missing from TCRdb's copy, which holds only in-frame ones; the method was immunoSEQ multiplex PCR. Among 65,000 or so clones listed, around 95% were seen once. The source material was PBMCs. The receptor set was obtained from a young man in good health and CMV-seropositive. Each CDR3 is given with its conserved first and last residue. Fields, in order: V gene, CDR3 protein.

>TRBV7-9
CASSLYLGGEITNTGELFF
>TRBV5-4
CASSVTGGAFEKLFF
>TRBV9
CASSMTSGRALNEQFF
>TRBV28
CASSLDRASRQPQHF
>TRBV7-9
CASSLGQGWETQYF
>TRBV4-1
CASSRSGANQPQHF
>TRBV2
CASSATSGRIYEQFF
>TRBV9
CASSVGTSETQYF
>TRBV7-2
CASSLEWDSSNQPQHF
>TRBV5-1
CASSSGGYQETQYF
>TRBV19
CASSDPGGTNEKLFF
>TRBV27
CASSLASGLSYEQYF
>TRBV28
CASSLRGGKFNEQYF
>TRBV9
CASSPWTGATGELFF
>TRBV29-1
CSVEKGMNTEAFF
>TRBV15
CAIGTGDYRGTGELFF